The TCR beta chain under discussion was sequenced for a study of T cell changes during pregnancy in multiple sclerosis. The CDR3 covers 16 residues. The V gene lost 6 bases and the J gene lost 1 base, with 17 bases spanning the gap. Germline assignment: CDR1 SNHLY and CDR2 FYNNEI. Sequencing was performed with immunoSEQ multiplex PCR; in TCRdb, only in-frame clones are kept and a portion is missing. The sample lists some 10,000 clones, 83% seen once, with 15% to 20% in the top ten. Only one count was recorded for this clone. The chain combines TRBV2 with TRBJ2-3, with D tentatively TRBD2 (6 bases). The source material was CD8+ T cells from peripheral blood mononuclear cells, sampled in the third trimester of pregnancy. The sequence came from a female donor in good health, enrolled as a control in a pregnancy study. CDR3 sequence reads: CASSPSGGEGTDTQYF. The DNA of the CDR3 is TGTGCCAGCAGCCCCTCCGGGGGAGAGGGCACAGATACGCAGTATTTT.